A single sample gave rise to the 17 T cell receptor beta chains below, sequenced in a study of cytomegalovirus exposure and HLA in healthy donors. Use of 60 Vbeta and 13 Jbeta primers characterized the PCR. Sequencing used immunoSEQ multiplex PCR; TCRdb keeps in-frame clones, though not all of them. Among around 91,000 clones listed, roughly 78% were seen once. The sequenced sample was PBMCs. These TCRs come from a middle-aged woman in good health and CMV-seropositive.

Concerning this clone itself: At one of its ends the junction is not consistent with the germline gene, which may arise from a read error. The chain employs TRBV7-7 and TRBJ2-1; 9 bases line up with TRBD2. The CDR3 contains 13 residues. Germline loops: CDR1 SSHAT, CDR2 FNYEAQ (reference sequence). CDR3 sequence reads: CASSRTSVDEQFF. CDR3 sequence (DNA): TGTGCTAGCAGCCGGACTAGCGTCGATGAGCAGTTCTTC.

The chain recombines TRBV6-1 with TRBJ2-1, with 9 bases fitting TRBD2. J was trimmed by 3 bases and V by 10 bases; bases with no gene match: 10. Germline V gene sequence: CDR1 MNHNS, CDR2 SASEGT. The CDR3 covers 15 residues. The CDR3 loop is CATTRREGDYNEQFF. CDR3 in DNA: TGTGCCACCACGAGGCGGGAGGGTGACTACAATGAGCAGTTCTTC.

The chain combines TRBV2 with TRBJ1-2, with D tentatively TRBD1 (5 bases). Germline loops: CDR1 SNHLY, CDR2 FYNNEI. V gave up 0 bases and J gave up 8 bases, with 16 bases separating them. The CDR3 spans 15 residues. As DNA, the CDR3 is TGTGCCAGCAGTGAAGCGCAGGGTACTAGCGAGGGCTACACCTTC. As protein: CASSEAQGTSEGYTF. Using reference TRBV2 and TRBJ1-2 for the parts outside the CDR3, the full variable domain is EPEVTQTPSHQVTQMGQEVILRCVPISNHLYFYWYRQILGQKVEFLVSFYNNEISEKSEIFDDQFSVERPDGSNFTLKIRSTKLEDSAMYFCASSEAQGTSEGYTFGSGTRLTVV.

The CDR3 coding sequence is TGTGCCAGCAGTTCCCCCCCGGGAGCGGGAGAGACCCAGTACTTC. Translating it yields CASSSPPGAGETQYF. This chain connects TRBV28 to TRBJ2-5; weak D call: TRBD2 (6 bases). V was clipped by 4 bases and J by 4 bases, with 16 bases between them. The CDR3 consists of 15 residues. The germline V gene encodes CDR1 MDHEN and CDR2 SYDVKM.

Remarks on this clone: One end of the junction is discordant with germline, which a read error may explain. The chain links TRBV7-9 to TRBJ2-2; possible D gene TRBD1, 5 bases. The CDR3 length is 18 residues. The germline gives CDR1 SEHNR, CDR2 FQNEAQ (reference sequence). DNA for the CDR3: TGTTCCAGCAGCTCATACATAAGGGCAGGGTATTTAGCCGGGGAGCTGTTTTTT. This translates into CSSSSYIRAGYLAGELFF.

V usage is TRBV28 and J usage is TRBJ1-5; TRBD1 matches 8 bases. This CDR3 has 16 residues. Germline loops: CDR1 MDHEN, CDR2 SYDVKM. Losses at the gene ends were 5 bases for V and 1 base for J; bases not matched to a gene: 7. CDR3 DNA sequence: TGTGCCAGCAGTCAAGACAGGGGCAAGAGCAATCAGCCCCAGCATTTT. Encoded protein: CASSQDRGKSNQPQHF. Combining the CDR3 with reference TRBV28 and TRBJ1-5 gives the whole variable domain DVKVTQSSRYLVKRTGEKVFLECVQDMDHENMFWYRQDPGLGLRLIYFSYDVKMKEKGDIPEGYSVSREKKERFSLILESASTNQTSMYLCASSQDRGKSNQPQHFGDGTRLSIL.

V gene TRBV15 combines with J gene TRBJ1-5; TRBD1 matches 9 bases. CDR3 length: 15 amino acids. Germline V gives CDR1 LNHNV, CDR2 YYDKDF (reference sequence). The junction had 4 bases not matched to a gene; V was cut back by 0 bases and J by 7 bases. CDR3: CATSREGTGLQPQHF. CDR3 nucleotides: TGTGCCACCAGCAGAGAAGGGACAGGGTTACAGCCCCAGCATTTT.

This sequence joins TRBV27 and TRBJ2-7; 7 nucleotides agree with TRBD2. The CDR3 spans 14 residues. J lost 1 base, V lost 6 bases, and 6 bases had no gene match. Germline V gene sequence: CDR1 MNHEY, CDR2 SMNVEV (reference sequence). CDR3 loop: CASRSGVGSYEQYF. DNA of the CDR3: TGTGCCAGCAGGAGCGGGGTGGGATCCTACGAGCAGTACTTC.

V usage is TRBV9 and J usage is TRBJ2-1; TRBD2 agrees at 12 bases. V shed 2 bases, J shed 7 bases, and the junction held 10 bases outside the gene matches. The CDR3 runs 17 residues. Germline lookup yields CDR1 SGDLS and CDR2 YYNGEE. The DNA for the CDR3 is TGTGCCAGCAGCGTTGGTCTCCGACTAGCGGGAGTAAATGAGCAGTTCTTC. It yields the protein CASSVGLRLAGVNEQFF.

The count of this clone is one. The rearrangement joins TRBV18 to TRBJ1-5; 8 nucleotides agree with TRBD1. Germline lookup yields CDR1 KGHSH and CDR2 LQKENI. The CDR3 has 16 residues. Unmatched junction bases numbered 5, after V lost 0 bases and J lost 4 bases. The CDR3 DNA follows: TGTGCCAGCTCACCACCGGGACAGGCCATGAATCAGCCCCAGCATTTT. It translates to CASSPPGQAMNQPQHF.

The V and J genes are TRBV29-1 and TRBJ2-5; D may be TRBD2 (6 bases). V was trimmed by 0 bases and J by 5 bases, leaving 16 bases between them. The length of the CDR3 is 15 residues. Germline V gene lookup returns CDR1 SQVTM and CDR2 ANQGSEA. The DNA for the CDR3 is TGCAGCGTTGAAGACGGGCGGGACCCATGGGAGACCCAGTACTTC. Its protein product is CSVEDGRDPWETQYF. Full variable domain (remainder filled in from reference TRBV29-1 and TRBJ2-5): SAVISQKPSRDICQRGTSLTIQCQVDSQVTMMFWYRQQPGQSLTLIATANQGSEATYESGFVIDKFPISRPNLTFSTLTVSNMSPEDSSIYLCSVEDGRDPWETQYFGPGTRLLVL.

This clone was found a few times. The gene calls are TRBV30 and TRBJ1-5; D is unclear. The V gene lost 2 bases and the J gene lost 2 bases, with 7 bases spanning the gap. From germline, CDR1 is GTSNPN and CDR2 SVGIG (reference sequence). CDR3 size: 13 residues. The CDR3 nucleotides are TGTGCCTGGAGTTATGAGGGCAATCAGCCCCAGCATTTT. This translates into CAWSYEGNQPQHF. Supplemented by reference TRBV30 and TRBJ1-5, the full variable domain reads SQTIHQWPATLVQPVGSPLSLECTVEGTSNPNLYWYRQAAGRGLQLLFYSVGIGQISSEVPQNLSASRPQDRQFILSSKKLLLSDSGFYLCAWSYEGNQPQHFGDGTRLSIL.

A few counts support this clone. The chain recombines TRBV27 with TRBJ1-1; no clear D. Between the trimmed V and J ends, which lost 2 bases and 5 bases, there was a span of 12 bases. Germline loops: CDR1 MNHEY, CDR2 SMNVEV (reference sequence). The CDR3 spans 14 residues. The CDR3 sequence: CASSLEEGRTEAFF. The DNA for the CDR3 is TGTGCCAGCAGTTTAGAGGAGGGTAGGACTGAAGCTTTCTTT.

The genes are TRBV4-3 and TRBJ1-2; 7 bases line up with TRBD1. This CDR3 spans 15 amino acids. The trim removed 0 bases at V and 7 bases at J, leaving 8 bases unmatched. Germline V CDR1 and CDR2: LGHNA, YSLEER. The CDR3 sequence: CASSQDDRVSGGYTF. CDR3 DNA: TGCGCCAGCAGCCAAGATGACAGGGTGTCGGGTGGCTACACCTTC.

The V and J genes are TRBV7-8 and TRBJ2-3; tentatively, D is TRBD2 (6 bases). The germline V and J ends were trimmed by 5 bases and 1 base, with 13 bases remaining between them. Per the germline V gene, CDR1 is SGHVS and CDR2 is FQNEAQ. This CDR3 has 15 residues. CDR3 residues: CASSHGRGGTDTQYF. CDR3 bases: TGTGCCAGCAGCCACGGGAGAGGCGGCACAGATACGCAGTATTTT.

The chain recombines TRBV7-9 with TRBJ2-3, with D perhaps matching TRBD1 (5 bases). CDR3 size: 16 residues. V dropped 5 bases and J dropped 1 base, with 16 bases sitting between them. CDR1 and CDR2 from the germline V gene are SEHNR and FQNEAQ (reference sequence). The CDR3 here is CASSARQLDGTDTQYF. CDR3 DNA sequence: TGTGCCAGCAGCGCGCGACAGCTAGACGGCACAGATACGCAGTATTTT. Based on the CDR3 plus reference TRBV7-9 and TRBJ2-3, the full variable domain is DTGVSQNPRHKITKRGQNVTFRCDPISEHNRLYWYRQTLGQGPEFLTYFQNEAQLEKSRLLSDRFSAERPKGSFSTLEIQRTEQGDSAMYLCASSARQLDGTDTQYFGPGTRLTVL.

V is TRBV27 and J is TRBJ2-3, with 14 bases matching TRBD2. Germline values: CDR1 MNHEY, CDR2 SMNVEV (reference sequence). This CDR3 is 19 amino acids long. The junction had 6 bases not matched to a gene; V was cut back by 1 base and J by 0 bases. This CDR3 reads CASSLFGTSGRKSTDTQYF. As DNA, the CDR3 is TGTGCCAGCAGTTTATTCGGGACTAGCGGGAGAAAGAGCACAGATACGCAGTATTTT.